A single sample is the source of the 22 T cell receptor beta chains below, sequenced in a study of vaccination and CD4 T cells after COVID-19. Treatment here: roughly 11-day PBMC culture with coronavirus spike peptide pools or control peptides (ViraFEST assay). The antigens for these receptors are not known. CD4+ T cells that had been cultured provided DNA sequenced with the Oncomine TCR Beta short-read assay. MiXCR was run by TCRdb on the PCR reads, yielding one entry per CDR3 protein. This table has 4,500 or so distinct CDR3 sequences, about 80% appearing once. The sample comprised CD4+ T cells from blood, cultured in vitro. All receptors come from a human donor who had recovered from COVID-19.

This clonotype has only one observation. The chain carries TRBV15 and TRBJ2-5; perhaps D is TRBD1 or TRBD2 (6 bases each). The V and J ends lost 0 bases and 5 bases respectively, with 13 bases between them. CDR1 and CDR2 (germline): LNHNV, YYDKDF (reference sequence). The CDR3 covers 15 residues. CDR3 residues: CATSRDLGGAETQYF. Written as DNA, the CDR3 is TGTGCCACCAGCAGAGATCTGGGGGGCGCGGAGACCCAGTACTTC.

The chain combines TRBV7-3 with TRBJ2-7; 12 bases line up with TRBD1. This CDR3 contains 15 residues. V gave up 5 bases and J gave up 7 bases; unmatched junction bases: 9. Germline values: CDR1 SGHTA, CDR2 FQGTGA. The CDR3 loop reads CASSPGGTGGSEQYF. The CDR3 region has the DNA TGTGCCAGCAGCCCAGGCGGGACAGGGGGCTCGGAGCAGTACTTC.

Details on this clonotype: One end of the junction is discordant with germline, which a read error may explain. The chain employs TRBV3-1 and TRBJ1-5; D uncertain. CDR3 length: 14 residues. Germline V gene sequence: CDR1 LGHDT, CDR2 YNNKEL (reference sequence). The DNA for the CDR3 is TGTGCCAGCAGACAAGTTGGTAGCAATCAGCCCCAGCATTTT. It yields the protein CASRQVGSNQPQHF. The full variable domain, with the rest looked up from reference TRBV3-1 and TRBJ1-5, is DTAVSQTPKYLVTQMGNDKSIKCEQNLGHDTMYWYKQDSKKFLKIMFSYNNKELIINETVPNRFSPKSPDKAHLNLHINSLELGDSAVYFCASRQVGSNQPQHFGDGTRLSIL.

This chain connects TRBV29-1 to TRBJ2-5, with D unclear. The germline V gene has CDR1 SQVTM and CDR2 ANQGSEA. The CDR3 covers 12 residues. CDR3 sequence: CSVTGGVETQYF. The CDR3 coding sequence is TGCAGTGTAACGGGTGGGGTTGAGACCCAGTACTTC.

This clonotype was recorded a few times. The CDR3 sequence: CASSTSSKNSYEQYF. The CDR3 DNA sequence: TGTGCCAGCAGTACCTCCTCAAAAAACTCCTACGAGCAGTACTTC. V usage is TRBV12-3 or TRBV12-4 and J usage is TRBJ2-7; D unresolved. Trimming left V 5 bases short and J 0 bases short, with 14 bases between. This CDR3 has 15 residues.

By share of the sample, this clonotype is large. This chain uses TRBV7-9 with TRBJ1-4; 8 nucleotides line up with TRBD1. Trimming at V came to 1 base and at J to 5 bases, leaving 3 bases not matched to a gene. The CDR3 is 15 amino acids. Germline V CDR1 and CDR2: SEHNR, FQNEAQ (reference sequence). CDR3 sequence (DNA): TGTGCCAGCAGCTTAGATCAGGGGGCGAATGAAAAACTGTTTTTT. This translates into CASSLDQGANEKLFF.

Here the CDR3 DNA reads TGTGCCAGCAGTCCCATTCTCCTTACCTCGCCCCTCCACTTT. This codes for CASSPILLTSPLHF. The chain is built from TRBV6-1 and TRBJ1-6; D is ambiguous. Trimming removed 5 bases at V and 13 bases at J, with 18 bases between. CDR3 length: 14 amino acids. Germline V gives CDR1 MNHNS, CDR2 SASEGT.

The V and J genes are TRBV7-3 and TRBJ1-1; D uncertain. This CDR3 comprises 13 residues. The germline V gene has CDR1 SGHTA and CDR2 FQGTGA. Trimming took off 5 bases at V and 2 bases at J, with 9 bases between the two ends. CDR3: CASSAQPNTEAFF. DNA for the CDR3: TGTGCCAGCAGCGCACAACCTAACACTGAAGCTTTCTTT.

By share, this clonotype counts as large. The V call is TRBV15, the J call TRBJ1-2, with TRBD1 matching over 7 bases. Germline V gives CDR1 LNHNV, CDR2 YYDKDF (reference sequence). The V and J ends lost 3 bases and 8 bases, in that order; junction bases with no gene match: 9. This CDR3 is 14 amino acids long. DNA of the CDR3: TGTGCCACCAGCAGGCCAGGGGGGGGAGAAGGCTACACCTTC. Amino acid sequence: CATSRPGGGEGYTF.

V usage is TRBV2 and J usage is TRBJ1-6; TRBD1 matches 9 bases. CDR3 length: 16 amino acids. The V and J ends lost 4 bases and 13 bases, in that order; junction bases with no gene match: 14. Per germline, CDR1 SNHLY and CDR2 FYNNEI. CDR3 in DNA: TGTGCCAGCAGTGCGCCAGGGACAGGGCAGGATAACCCCCTCCACTTT. Translated, it gives CASSAPGTGQDNPLHF.

This clonotype is large in the sample. This chain connects TRBV6-1 to TRBJ1-5, with D perhaps TRBD1 (6 bases). CDR1 MNHNS and CDR2 SASEGT come from the germline V gene. The V end lost 6 bases, the J end lost 15 bases, and 18 bases lay between the germline ends. CDR3 size: 12 residues. The CDR3 protein is CASSINRARLHF. The CDR3 DNA sequence: TGTGCCAGCAGCATAAACAGGGCCCGCTTGCATTTT.

The CDR3 region has the DNA TGTGCCAGTAGTACCACAGGGGCGTGGGGCAATCAGCCCCAGCATTTT. It yields the protein CASSTTGAWGNQPQHF. The genes are TRBV19 and TRBJ1-5; TRBD1 agrees at 7 bases. Trimming took 4 bases from V and 2 from J; bases not matched to a gene: 8. CDR1 LNHDA and CDR2 SQIVND come from the germline V gene (reference sequence). The CDR3 is made up of 16 amino acids.

This chain uses TRBV20-1 with TRBJ1-1; possibly TRBD1 for D (5 bases). Germline loops: CDR1 DFQATT, CDR2 SNEGSKA (reference sequence). The V gene lost 6 bases and the J gene lost 3 bases, with 11 bases spanning the gap. The CDR3 has 12 amino acids. In DNA form, the CDR3 reads TGCAGTGCCCCAAGAGGGGACACTGAAGCTTTCTTT. Protein sequence: CSAPRGDTEAFF.

By sample fraction, this clonotype is large. The chain carries TRBV7-2 and TRBJ2-7; 9 nucleotides agree with TRBD2. V shed 0 bases and J 0 bases; nucleotides not matched to a gene: 3. The CDR3 loop spans 16 amino acids. Germline assignment: CDR1 SGHTA and CDR2 FQGNSA. Here the CDR3 reads CASSLALAGSSYEQYF. CDR3 DNA: TGTGCCAGCAGCTTAGCACTAGCGGGCAGCTCCTACGAGCAGTACTTC.

V gene TRBV11-2 combines with J gene TRBJ2-7; D perhaps matches TRBD2 (5 bases). There are 14 residues in the CDR3. V gave up 6 bases and J gave up 0 bases, with 12 bases separating them. The germline V gene encodes CDR1 SGHAT and CDR2 FQNNGV. The CDR3 DNA sequence: TGTGCCAGCAGGGGAAGCGGTAGCTCCTACGAGCAGTACTTC. Protein product: CASRGSGSSYEQYF.

DNA for the CDR3: TGTGCCAGCAGTTTTGTCCGGCACACTGAAGCTTTCTTT. This sequence encodes CASSFVRHTEAFF. The rearrangement uses TRBV12-3 or TRBV12-4 and TRBJ1-1; D not resolved. Trimming removed 3 bases from V and 3 bases from J, with 8 bases in between. This CDR3 is 13 amino acids long.

The gene calls are TRBV19 and TRBJ1-2; a possible D gene is TRBD1 (5 bases). V was clipped by 5 bases and J by 4 bases, with 11 bases between them. This CDR3 comprises 13 residues. Germline V CDR1 and CDR2: LNHDA, SQIVND (reference sequence). CDR3 DNA: TGTGCCAGTAGTCCCCGGGGCAGCTATGGCTACACCTTC. Protein product: CASSPRGSYGYTF.

This rearrangement joins TRBV7-9 to TRBJ2-7, with a weak D call TRBD2 (7 bases). This CDR3 region has 14 residues. Trimming stripped 5 bases from V and 6 bases from J, with 17 bases between. The germline V gene has CDR1 SEHNR and CDR2 FQNEAQ (reference sequence). The CDR3 coding sequence is TGTGCCAGCAGCCCCCCCGCTGGGGGGGCCGAGCAGTACTTC. Its translation: CASSPPAGGAEQYF.

This chain's CDR3 is CASSLAGTGATYEQYF. CDR3 DNA sequence: TGTGCCAGCAGCTTAGCAGGGACAGGGGCAACCTACGAGCAGTACTTC. This sequence joins TRBV7-2 and TRBJ2-7, with 10 bases identical to TRBD1. CDR1 and CDR2 from the germline V gene are SGHTA and FQGNSA. The length of the CDR3 is 16 residues. After removal of 0 bases from V and 2 bases from J, the junction contained 4 bases not matched to a gene.

The J gene is TRBJ2-7, the V gene TRBV10-2, with D possibly being TRBD2 (6 bases). In germline, CDR1 is WSHSY, CDR2 SAAADI. The V gene lost 7 bases and the J gene lost 5 bases, with 15 bases spanning the gap. This CDR3 has 13 amino acids. The CDR3 bases are TGCGCCAGCACCGCAGGAGGGCGTCACGAGCAGTACTTC. Encoded protein: CASTAGGRHEQYF.

In its sample, this clonotype was seen once. The chain carries TRBV20-1 and TRBJ1-2; D gene uncertain. V gave up 0 bases and J gave up 5 bases, with 10 bases separating them. CDR1 is DFQATT, CDR2 SNEGSKA, per germline (reference sequence). The CDR3 consists of 13 residues. In DNA form, the CDR3 reads TGCAGTGCTAGAGATGTCCTTATTTATGGCTACACCTTC. Translation: CSARDVLIYGYTF.

The chain has TRBV20-1 and TRBJ1-1, with D possibly matching TRBD1 (5 bases). The CDR3 contains 16 residues. The V gene's germline CDR1 is DFQATT and CDR2 SNEGSKA (reference sequence). V was cut by 1 base and J by 4 bases, with 19 bases left in between. CDR3 residues: CSARALLEGRRTEAFF. The CDR3 DNA reads as TGCAGTGCTAGAGCTCTCCTAGAGGGGAGGCGCACTGAAGCTTTCTTT.